This T cell receptor beta chain was obtained from a study of T cell repertoires in cytomegalovirus infection. General study findings and limits: It was HLA-C-restricted CMV-specific TCR beta clonotypes that dominated the response ex vivo.

MiXCR was run by TCRdb on the reads, yielding one entry per CDR3 protein. The data contain 350,000 to 550,000 distinct CDR3 sequences, 30% to 40% of them singletons. This clonotype has only a few counts. Its antigen is unidentified. The CDR3 is made up of 16 amino acids. The germline V gene encodes CDR1 MNHNS and CDR2 SASEGT. The ends were cut back, 6 bases at V and 5 bases at J, with 22 bases in the middle. The V call is TRBV6-1, the J call TRBJ1-1; D perhaps matches TRBD1 (5 bases). Sequenced sample: PBMCs. The TCR sequence derives from a human donor in good health (CMV status not recorded). Some clones in this sample may be carry-over from other donors' samples. The CDR3 reads CASRRGKTTVRTEAFF. Here the CDR3 DNA reads TGTGCCAGCAGGCGGGGGAAGACGACCGTCAGGACTGAAGCTTTCTTT.